This T cell receptor (beta chain) is from a study of glioma-infiltrating T cells. This clonotype was seen repeatedly, ten times or more. Amplification of TCR alpha and beta CDR3 regions from RNA used iRepertoire nested multiplex PCR. One entry per CDR3 protein, called by TCRdb with MiXCR from the multiplex PCR reads. The sample lists approximately 120,000 distinct CDR3 sequences; under 30% were seen once. The origin of this receptor is a human donor with low-grade glioma or glioblastoma, undergoing nonglioma brain surgery, or in good health (not recorded which). Sequenced material: glioma tissue, nonneoplastic brain tissue, or PBMCs (not recorded which).

CDR3 loop: CASSRYTTGDEGNQPQHF. The DNA for the CDR3 is TGCGCCAGCAGCCGCTACACGACAGGGGATGAAGGCAATCAGCCCCAGCATTTT. The chain couples TRBV4-1 to TRBJ1-5; 8 nucleotides align to TRBD1. CDR3 size: 18 residues. Germline V gene sequence: CDR1 MGHRA, CDR2 YSYEKL. V gave up 4 bases and J gave up 2 bases; unmatched junction bases: 13.